This T cell receptor (beta chain) was captured in a study of T cells in Graves' hyperthyroidism and ophthalmopathy. The wider study: Peripheral blood was taken when the disease was first diagnosed, before any treatment began. Study-level findings and limits: Most clonotypes expanded in the thyroid (above 0.001) were also present in blood. Stable hyperthyroidism was told apart from ophthalmopathy by a model built on 13 V-J features.

This clonotype was detected once. Its antigen is unknown. Researchers took RNA transcripts and amplified the TCR beta CDR3 regions from them. The TCR CDR3 first-round RT-PCR relied on the HTBI primer set. A single record per CDR3 protein comes from TCRdb applying MiXCR to the multiplex PCR reads. The table lists around 340,000 distinct CDR3 sequences, 16% of them singletons, with approximately 35% in the top ten. This CDR3 contains 15 residues. V trimming: 4 bases; J trimming: 5 bases; junction bases outside the gene matches: 11. Germline loops: CDR1 SGDLS, CDR2 YYNGEE. This TCR was recovered from a man aged 30-40 years with Graves' hyperthyroidism. The sample was blood. V usage is TRBV9 and J usage is TRBJ2-7; TRBD1 aligns across 8 bases. CDR3 region: CASSSGQAGQNEQYF. The CDR3 DNA follows: TGTGCCAGCAGCTCGGGACAGGCGGGGCAGAACGAGCAGTACTTC. The full variable domain, rest sourced from reference TRBV9 and TRBJ2-7, is DSGVTQTPKHLITATGQRVTLRCSPRSGDLSVYWYQQSLDQGLQFLIQYYNGEERAKGNILERFSAQQFPDLHSELNLSSLELGDSALYFCASSSGQAGQNEQYFGPGTRLTVT.